This is a list of T cell receptor beta chains from one sample in a study of blood T cell repertoires in COVID-19. Clones were read by immunoSEQ multiplex PCR, and TCRdb kept only the in-frame ones, dropping some. In the table there are 110,000 to 150,000 clones, around 82% of which are singletons. Sequencing used peripheral blood. The receptors originated from a human donor in a cohort sampled during active COVID-19. Both conserved end residues are part of each CDR3. D genes are given only for firm matches. Clone size is shown for a subset of rows, as once, few, many or a class of expanded clone.

>TRBJ2-7|.|14|.|TRBV6-5
TGTGCCAGCCGGATGGCAGGGGTAGGGTACGAGCAGTACTTC
CASRMAGVGYEQYF
>TRBJ2-7|TRBD1|15|.|TRBV11-2
TGTGCCAGCAGCCCAGAGGGGACAGGGTCCTACGAGCAGTACTTC
CASSPEGTGSYEQYF
>TRBJ2-1|TRBD2|16|once|TRBV7-6
TGTGCCAGCAGCGTAATAGCGGGAGGCACAGACAATGAGCAGTTCTTC
CASSVIAGGTDNEQFF
>TRBJ1-1|.|11|.|TRBV12-3/TRBV12-4
TGTGCCAGCAGGTTAAACTCTGAAGCTTTCTTT
CASRLNSEAFF
>TRBJ2-7|.|14|.|TRBV11-3
TGTGCCAGCAGTCTCGACAGGTTTTCTGACGAGCAGTACTTC
CASSLDRFSDEQYF
>TRBJ2-5|TRBD2|13|.|TRBV2
TGTGCCAGCAGACTAGCGGGAGTCGAGACCCAGTACTTC
CASRLAGVETQYF
>TRBJ2-2|.|14|.|TRBV15
TGTGCCACCAGCAGAGATGGGGGCAGCGGGGAGCTGTTTTTT
CATSRDGGSGELFF
>TRBJ1-2|.|12|.|TRBV5-4
TGTGCCAGCAGCCAGGACTTCTATGGCTACACCTTC
CASSQDFYGYTF
>TRBJ2-1|TRBD2|19|.|TRBV19
TGTGCCAGTAGTCCCCCCCTGTGGGGTAGCGGGAGCTCCTACAATGAGCAGTTCTTC
CASSPPLWGSGSSYNEQFF
>TRBJ2-2|TRBD2|16|.|TRBV5-1
TGCGCCAGCAGCTTGTCACGGACTAGCGGGACCGGGGAGCTGTTTTTT
CASSLSRTSGTGELFF
>TRBJ1-4|TRBD1|15|.|TRBV5-5
TGTGCCAGCAGCGGAGGACAGGGATCTAATGAAAAACTGTTTTTT
CASSGGQGSNEKLFF
>TRBJ2-2|TRBD2|21|once|TRBV2
TGTGCCAGCAGTGAAGTTTATGGGGAGGGCCCCAAAGGATCCCTGACCGGGGAGCTGTTTTTT
CASSEVYGEGPKGSLTGELFF
>TRBJ2-1|.|17|.|TRBV18
TGTGCCAGCTCACCACAGGCGGCAAGAGGGTCCTACAATGAGCAGTTCTTC
CASSPQAARGSYNEQFF
>TRBJ2-1|.|12|.|TRBV7-2
TGTGCCAGCAGCCCCCCCTTTAATGAGCAGTTCTTC
CASSPPFNEQFF
>TRBJ1-1|TRBD1|16|.|TRBV7-9
TGTGCCAGCAGCTCGGACAGGGGTGAGACCAGAACTGAAGCTTTCTTT
CASSSDRGETRTEAFF
>TRBJ1-2|.|11|.|TRBV11-3
TGTGCCAGCGGAACCCGCGGCGGCTACACCTTC
CASGTRGGYTF
>TRBJ1-3|TRBD1|17|once|TRBV4-2
TGTGCCAGCAGCCCACGGGACAGAAGCACCTCTGGAAACACCATATATTTT
CASSPRDRSTSGNTIYF
>TRBJ2-1|TRBD2|14|.|TRBV11-3
TGTGCCAGCAGCCCGGGACTAGCGATCAATGAGCAGTTCTTC
CASSPGLAINEQFF
>TRBJ1-4|.|13|.|TRBV7-9
TGTGCCAGCAGCCCCGGGGGGGAAGAAAAACTGTTTTTT
CASSPGGEEKLFF
>TRBJ1-2|.|14|.|TRBV6-4
TGTGCCAGCAGCGCGAACAGCTATCCCTATGGCTACACCTTC
CASSANSYPYGYTF
>TRBJ1-5|.|13|.|TRBV12-3/TRBV12-4
TGTGCCAGCACCAGGGGTAGCAATCAGCCCCAGCATTTT
CASTRGSNQPQHF
>TRBJ2-7|.|13|.|TRBV6-5
TGTGCCAGCACCGAGGAGGGTTCGCGCGAGCAGTACTTC
CASTEEGSREQYF
>TRBJ1-4|.|13|.|TRBV29-1
TGCAGCGTTGTTATACAGCCGGGGGAAAAACTGTTTTTT
CSVVIQPGEKLFF
>TRBJ2-5|TRBD1|13|.|TRBV12-3/TRBV12-4
TGTGCCAGCAGCAAAAGACAGGGAGAGACCCAGTACTTC
CASSKRQGETQYF
>TRBJ2-7|TRBD2|17|.|TRBV3-1/TRBV3-2
TGTGCCACTTCGCCTGGACTAGACCTATTTATGCCCTACGAGCAGTACTTC
CATSPGLDLFMPYEQYF
>TRBJ2-5|TRBD1|15|.|TRBV4-3
TGCGCCAGCAGCCACACTGTCACAGGGGGGGAGACCCAGTACTTC
CASSHTVTGGETQYF
>TRBJ2-7|TRBD1|17|.|TRBV5-4
TGTGCCAGCAGCAGGGACAGCGGAACGGTGAGCTCCTACGAGCAGTACTTC
CASSRDSGTVSSYEQYF
>TRBJ1-1|TRBD1|13|.|TRBV12-3/TRBV12-4
TGTGCCAGCAACTCCGACAGGGGGACTGAAGCTTTCTTT
CASNSDRGTEAFF
>TRBJ1-2|.|12|.|TRBV5-6
TGTGCCAGCAGCTTGCCAGACTATGGCTACACCTTC
CASSLPDYGYTF
>TRBJ2-3|.|17|.|TRBV7-2
TGTGCCAGCAGCCTTATCCCAGCGGGCCTAAGCACAGATACGCAGTATTTT
CASSLIPAGLSTDTQYF
>TRBJ2-1|TRBD2|17|.|TRBV19
TGTGCCAGTAGTTCGATCGGGAGGGCATCGTCCTACAATGAGCAGTTCTTC
CASSSIGRASSYNEQFF
>TRBJ2-5|.|15|.|TRBV5-1
TGCGCCAGCAGCTTGAGCCCTACTTCTACGGAGACCCAGTACTTC
CASSLSPTSTETQYF
>TRBJ1-2|.|15|.|TRBV4-1
TGCGCCAGCAGCCAAGAGTCCAGGGGCAGCTATGGCTACACCTTC
CASSQESRGSYGYTF
>TRBJ2-7|TRBD1|13|.|TRBV27
TGTGCCAGCAGTTTAAGACAGGGCGACGAGCAGTACTTC
CASSLRQGDEQYF
>TRBJ2-2|.|16|few|TRBV7-9
TGTGCCAGCAGCTTAGGGTCAGGGGTTAACACCGGGGAGCTGTTTTTT
CASSLGSGVNTGELFF
>TRBJ1-4|.|15|.|TRBV5-3
TGTGCCAGAAGCTGGAGATTAAAACTCAATGAAAAACTGTTTTTT
CARSWRLKLNEKLFF
>TRBJ1-4|.|16|.|TRBV30
TGTGCCTGGGGGGCGACGAGGAATCTTCCTAATGAAAAACTGTTTTTT
CAWGATRNLPNEKLFF
>TRBJ2-2|.|17|.|TRBV7-2
TGTGCCAGCAGCTTAGCGTTTCTAGGTTCTGCCACCGGGGAGCTGTTTTTT
CASSLAFLGSATGELFF
>TRBJ1-5|TRBD1|14|.|TRBV6-5
TGTGCCAGCAGTAAGGACAGGACTATTCAGCCCCAGCATTTT
CASSKDRTIQPQHF
>TRBJ1-2|TRBD1|17|.|TRBV25-1
TGTGCCAGCAGTCCAGGTGGGGGACAGGGTAATATAGCGGGCTACACCTTC
CASSPGGGQGNIAGYTF
>TRBJ1-6|.|15|.|TRBV4-3
TGCGCCAGCAGCCGCGCTGGGCCCTCCAGTTCACCCCTCCACTTT
CASSRAGPSSSPLHF
>TRBJ2-5|.|17|.|TRBV5-6
TGTGCCAGCAGCTTTGGTCGAGGAGACTACTCAGGTGTGACCCAGTACTTC
CASSFGRGDYSGVTQYF
>TRBJ2-1|.|12|.|TRBV29-1
TGCAGCGTTAGCAGGGGCGACAATGAGCAGTTCTTC
CSVSRGDNEQFF
>TRBJ1-1|TRBD1|14|few|TRBV5-1
TGCGCCAGCAGGCTACAGGGGACGAATACTGAAGCTTTCTTT
CASRLQGTNTEAFF
>TRBJ1-4|TRBD1|15|.|TRBV9
TGTGCCAGCAGCGCGGGACAGGGATTAGGTGAAAAACTGTTTTTT
CASSAGQGLGEKLFF
>TRBJ1-1|.|16|.|TRBV7-3
TGTGCCAGCATCTTCACGGACACCCGGACGAACACTGAAGCTTTCTTT
CASIFTDTRTNTEAFF
>TRBJ1-3|.|14|.|TRBV19
TGTGCCAGTAGTCCGACACGCTCTGGAAACACCATATATTTT
CASSPTRSGNTIYF
>TRBJ1-2|.|12|.|TRBV5-1
TGCGCCAGCAGCTTGAGGGGCTATGGCTACACCTTC
CASSLRGYGYTF
>TRBJ1-1|.|11|.|TRBV10-2
TGCGCCAGCAGTGATCGGTGGGAAGCTTTCTTT
CASSDRWEAFF
>TRBJ2-2|.|17|.|TRBV7-8
TGTGCCAGCAGCTTAATATTGGGGAGAATAAGCACCGGGGAGCTGTTTTTT
CASSLILGRISTGELFF
>TRBJ2-3|.|14|.|TRBV10-3
TGTGCCATCAGCGCGGACTCTATCACAGATACGCAGTATTTT
CAISADSITDTQYF